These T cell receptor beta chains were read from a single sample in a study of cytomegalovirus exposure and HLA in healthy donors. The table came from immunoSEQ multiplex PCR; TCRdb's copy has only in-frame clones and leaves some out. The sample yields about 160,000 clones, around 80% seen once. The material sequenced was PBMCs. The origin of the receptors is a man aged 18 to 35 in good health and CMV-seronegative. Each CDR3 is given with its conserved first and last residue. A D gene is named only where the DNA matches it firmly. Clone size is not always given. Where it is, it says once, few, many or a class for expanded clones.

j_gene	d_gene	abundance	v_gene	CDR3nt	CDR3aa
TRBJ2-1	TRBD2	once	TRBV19	TGTGCCAGTAGTATAGGGACTAGCGGGAGGGGGCCGGAGCAGTTCTTC	CASSIGTSGRGPEQFF
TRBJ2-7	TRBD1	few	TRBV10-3	TGTGCCATCAGTGTACAGGGGGTCGAGCAGTACTTC	CAISVQGVEQYF
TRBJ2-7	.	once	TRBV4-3	TGCGCCAGCAGCCAAGGGGAGGACAGGTCCTACTACGAGCAGTACTTC	CASSQGEDRSYYEQYF
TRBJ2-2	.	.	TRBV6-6	TGTGCCAGCACTCCGGGGAGGTTCGGGGAGCTGTTTTTT	CASTPGRFGELFF
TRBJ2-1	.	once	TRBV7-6	TGTGCCAGCAGCTTAGGCGGGCTGGACGAGCAGTTCTTC	CASSLGGLDEQFF
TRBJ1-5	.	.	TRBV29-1	TGCAGCGTGAGGGACACCAATCAGCCCCAGCATTTT	CSVRDTNQPQHF
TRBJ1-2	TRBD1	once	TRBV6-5	TGTGCCAGCAGTGAAGTTTACAGGGGGGGTGGCTACACCTTC	CASSEVYRGGGYTF
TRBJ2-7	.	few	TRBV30	TGTGCCTGGAGTGTGGGGCGGAGCTACGAGCAGTACTTC	CAWSVGRSYEQYF
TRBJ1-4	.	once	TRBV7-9	TGTGCCAGCAGCTTAGGATCCGGGGTTAATGAAAAACTGTTTTTT	CASSLGSGVNEKLFF
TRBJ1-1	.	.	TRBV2	TGTGCCAGCAGGGCAGGCCAGTACATGAACACTGAAGCTTTCTTT	CASRAGQYMNTEAFF
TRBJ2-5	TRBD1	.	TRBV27	TGTGCCAGCAGTTTCACAGGGGGGCGAGAGACCCAGTACTTC	CASSFTGGRETQYF
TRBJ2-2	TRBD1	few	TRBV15	TGTGCCACCAGCAGATTGGGACAGGGGAACACCGGGGAGCTGTTTTTT	CATSRLGQGNTGELFF
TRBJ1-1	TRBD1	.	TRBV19	TGTGCCAGTAGCCCGGGACAGGGTATTTCTGAAGCTTTCTTT	CASSPGQGISEAFF
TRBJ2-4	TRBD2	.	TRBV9	TGTGCCAGCAGCCCCTCCGGGACTAGCGGGAGTCGGGTGGACATTCAGTACTTC	CASSPSGTSGSRVDIQYF
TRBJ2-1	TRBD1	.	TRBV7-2	TGTGCCAGCAGCTTAGAGGGACAGATCCATGAGCAGTTCTTC	CASSLEGQIHEQFF
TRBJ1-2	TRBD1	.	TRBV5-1	TGCGCCAGCAGCCCGGGACAGATCTATGGCTACACCTTC	CASSPGQIYGYTF
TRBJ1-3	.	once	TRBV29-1	TGCAGCGTTGAAGAAGACACTCGTTACTCTGGAAACGCCATATATTTT	CSVEEDTRYSGNAIYF
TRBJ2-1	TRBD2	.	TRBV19	TGTGCCAGACTAGCGGGAGGTAGCAATGAGCAGTTCTTC	CARLAGGSNEQFF
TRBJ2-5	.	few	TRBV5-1	TGCGCCAGCAGCTCGTCCGCGGGTCAAGAGACCCAGTACTTC	CASSSSAGQETQYF
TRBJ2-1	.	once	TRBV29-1	TGCAGCGCCATCCCGACCCGGCGGGGAGGAAATGAGCAGTTCTTC	CSAIPTRRGGNEQFF
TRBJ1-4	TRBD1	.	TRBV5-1	TGCGCCAGCAGCCTTGCTGCGGGACAGGGTGGTGAAAAACTGTTTTTT	CASSLAAGQGGEKLFF
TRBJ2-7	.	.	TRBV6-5	TGTGCCAGCACCGTTATATTTGAGGCCGAGCAGTACTTC	CASTVIFEAEQYF
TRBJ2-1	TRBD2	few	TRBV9	TGTGCCAGCAGCGTAGGGACTAGCGCCCACAATGAGCAGTTCTTC	CASSVGTSAHNEQFF
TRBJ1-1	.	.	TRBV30	TGTGCCTGGATTAGAGCGGACCGGCGCGACACTGAAGCTTTCTTT	CAWIRADRRDTEAFF
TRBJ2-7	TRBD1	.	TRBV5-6	TGTGCCAGCAGCTACGGGACAGGGTCCTACGAGCAGTACTTC	CASSYGTGSYEQYF
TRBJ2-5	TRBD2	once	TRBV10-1	TGCGCCAGCAGTGACCCCGGGACTAGCGATCAAGAGACCCAGTACTTC	CASSDPGTSDQETQYF
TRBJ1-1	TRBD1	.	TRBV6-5	TGTGCCAGCAGTTACTGGGGACAGGGGAGCACTGAAGCTTTCTTT	CASSYWGQGSTEAFF
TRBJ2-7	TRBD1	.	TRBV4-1	TGCGCCAGCAGCCCTGGACAGGGGGTATCCTACGAGCAGTACTTC	CASSPGQGVSYEQYF
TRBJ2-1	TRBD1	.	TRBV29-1	TGCAGCGTCGACAGGGTCGGAGAGCAGTTCTTC	CSVDRVGEQFF
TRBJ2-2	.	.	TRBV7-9	TGTGCCAGCAGCTTAAATGTGGCCACCGGGGAGCTGTTTTTT	CASSLNVATGELFF
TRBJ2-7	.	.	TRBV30	TGTGCCTGGATGGGGGGACCCTACGAGCAGTACTTC	CAWMGGPYEQYF